This T cell receptor beta chain was retrieved from a study of T cells in Graves' hyperthyroidism and ophthalmopathy. Template material for amplifying TCR beta CDR3 regions consisted of RNA transcripts. The HTBI primer set drove a first-round RT-PCR of the TCR CDR3. TCRdb used MiXCR to reprocess the multiplex PCR reads, holding one entry per CDR3 protein. The data hold around 360,000 distinct CDR3 sequences, with roughly 15% observed a single time. This clonotype turned up a few times. With 7 bases removed from V and 8 bases from J, the gap between germline ends came to 14 bases. This CDR3 comprises 12 residues. Germline V gene data show CDR1 as MGHDK and CDR2 as SYGVNS.

V is TRBV25-1 and J is TRBJ1-2; D unclear. This sequence was found in an older woman with Graves' ophthalmopathy. The sample consisted of blood. The CDR3 DNA sequence: TGTGCCAGCAATTCTTACTTCGGAGGCTACACCTTC. Protein: CASNSYFGGYTF.